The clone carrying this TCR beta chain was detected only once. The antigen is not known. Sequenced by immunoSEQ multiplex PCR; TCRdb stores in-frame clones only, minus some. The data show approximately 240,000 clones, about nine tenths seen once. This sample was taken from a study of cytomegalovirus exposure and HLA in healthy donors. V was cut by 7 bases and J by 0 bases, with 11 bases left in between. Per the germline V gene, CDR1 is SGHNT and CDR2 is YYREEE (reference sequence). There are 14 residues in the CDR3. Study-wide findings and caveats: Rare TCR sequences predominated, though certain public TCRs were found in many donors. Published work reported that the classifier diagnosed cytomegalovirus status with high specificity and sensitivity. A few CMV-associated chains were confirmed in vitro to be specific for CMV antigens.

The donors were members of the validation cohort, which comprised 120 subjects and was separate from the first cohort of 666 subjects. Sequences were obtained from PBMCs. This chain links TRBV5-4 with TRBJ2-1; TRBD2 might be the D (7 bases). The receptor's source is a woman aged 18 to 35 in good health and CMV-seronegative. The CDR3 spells CASGGGSSYNEQFF. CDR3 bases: TGTGCCAGCGGGGGCGGGAGCTCCTACAATGAGCAGTTCTTC.